Each of the 11 T cell receptor beta chains below was sequenced from the same sample in a study of radiation and T cells in renal cell carcinoma. Documented time point: blood 4 weeks post-SBRT, at nephrectomy. Described treatment: 15 Gy SBRT to primary tumor, nephrectomy 4 weeks later. Sequencing used immunoSEQ multiplex PCR; TCRdb keeps in-frame clones, though not all of them. The sample lists about 64,000 clones; 70% to 80% were seen once. This material consisted of blood, taken from a patient whose treatment included radiotherapy and nephrectomy. The receptors shown here come from a man in his sixties with renal cell carcinoma.

This chain connects TRBV7-9 to TRBJ1-1, with 12 bases identical to TRBD1. This CDR3 is 17 amino acids long. Germline CDR1 reads SEHNR; CDR2 reads FQNEAQ (reference sequence). V shed 0 bases and J 1 base; nucleotides not matched to a gene: 3. Written as DNA, the CDR3 is TGTGCCAGCAGCTTAGCGTTGGGACAGGGGGCGAACACTGAAGCTTTCTTT. It specifies CASSLALGQGANTEAFF.

This chain connects TRBV10-1 to TRBJ1-1, with 7 bases that match TRBD1. Germline values: CDR1 WNHNN, CDR2 SYGVQD (reference sequence). V dropped 2 bases and J dropped 5; count of bases not matched to a gene: 5. The CDR3 is 14 residues long. The CDR3, as DNA: TGCGCCAGCAGTGAGGGTACAGGGGTGACTGAAGCTTTCTTT. Its protein is CASSEGTGVTEAFF.

This chain connects TRBV19 to TRBJ1-1, with TRBD1 identical over 8 bases. The CDR3 covers 16 residues. Germline V lookup: CDR1 LNHDA, CDR2 SQIVND (reference sequence). The V and J ends lost 6 bases and 0 bases, in that order; junction bases with no gene match: 9. The CDR3 region is CASRTVMTGVNTEAFF. The CDR3 coding sequence is TGTGCCAGTAGAACCGTGATGACAGGGGTGAACACTGAAGCTTTCTTT.

V and J are TRBV15 and TRBJ2-7, with D uncertain. In germline, CDR1 is LNHNV, CDR2 YYDKDF (reference sequence). The CDR3 runs to 13 residues. V lost 1 base and J lost 6, with 10 bases in between. CDR3: CATSRGASPEQYF. CDR3 DNA: TGTGCCACCAGCAGAGGAGCAAGTCCCGAGCAGTACTTC.

The genes are TRBV5-1 and TRBJ2-2; no clear D. Per germline, CDR1 SGHRS and CDR2 YFSETQ. V lost 2 bases and J 3 bases, leaving 8 bases between the germline ends. This CDR3 is 14 amino acids long. CDR3 residues: CASSLRRDTGELFF. In DNA, the CDR3 is TGCGCCAGCAGCTTACGCCGAGACACCGGGGAGCTGTTTTTT.

The chain recombines TRBV5-4 with TRBJ2-2, with D hard to call. This CDR3 has 14 amino acids. V lost 5 bases and J 2 bases, leaving 10 bases between the germline ends. Germline lookup yields CDR1 SGHNT and CDR2 YYREEE (reference sequence). The CDR3 reads CASSTDGNTGELFF. In DNA form, the CDR3 reads TGTGCCAGCAGTACGGACGGCAACACCGGGGAGCTGTTTTTT.

This chain uses TRBV7-9 with TRBJ2-1, with 10 bases that match TRBD1. V shed 2 bases, J shed 7 bases, and the junction held 5 bases outside the gene matches. From germline, CDR1 is SEHNR and CDR2 FQNEAQ (reference sequence). The CDR3 consists of 15 residues. CDR3 in amino acids: CASSLLGQGRNEQFF. The CDR3 nucleotides are TGTGCCAGCAGCTTATTGGGACAGGGGAGAAATGAGCAGTTCTTC.

This chain links TRBV7-2 with TRBJ2-2, with 7 bases fitting TRBD1. Germline V gene sequence: CDR1 SGHTA, CDR2 FQGNSA. V lost 0 bases, J lost 7 bases, and 8 bases stayed unmatched. This CDR3 comprises 16 residues. The CDR3 is CASSLATGTLGGELFF. The CDR3 nucleotides read TGTGCCAGCAGCTTAGCGACAGGGACCTTGGGCGGGGAGCTGTTTTTT.

The rearrangement uses TRBV6-5 and TRBJ2-5, with a tentative D call TRBD2 (6 bases). CDR1 is MNHEY, CDR2 SVGAGI, per germline. The CDR3 extends over 13 amino acids. V was pared by 4 bases and J by 2 bases, with 8 bases between. This CDR3 is CASSSGLQETQYF. The CDR3 coding sequence is TGTGCCAGCAGTTCGGGACTTCAAGAGACCCAGTACTTC.

The rearrangement uses TRBV7-2 and TRBJ1-4; 9 bases agree with TRBD1. The CDR3 has 14 amino acids. V lost 3 bases and J lost 8; bases outside the gene matches: 4. Looked up from germline, CDR1 is SGHTA and CDR2 is FQGNSA. CDR3 bases: TGTGCCAGCAGCTTTCGGACAGGGGACGAAAAACTGTTTTTT. Translation gives CASSFRTGDEKLFF.

This clone was picked up one time. The V gene is TRBV9, the J gene TRBJ1-2; D ambiguous. The length of the CDR3 is 15 residues. V shed 4 bases and J shed 1 base, with 14 bases lying between them. Germline V gene lookup returns CDR1 SGDLS and CDR2 YYNGEE. CDR3 sequence: CASSPQARGNYGYTF. For the CDR3, the DNA is TGTGCCAGCAGCCCCCAAGCGCGAGGTAACTATGGCTACACCTTC.